The present entry profiles one TCR beta chain with its context. The antigen remains undetermined. The data derive from a study of T cell responses to AZD1222 COVID-19 vaccine. General study points: CD4 TCRs linked to vaccination spanned spike, dominating at 160-218 and 743-854.

Trimming shortened V by 6 bases and J by 4 bases, and 16 bases separated the two germline ends. This CDR3 spans 15 amino acids. The V gene's germline CDR1 is ENHRY and CDR2 SYGVKD. Profiling relied on immunoSEQ multiplex PCR, and the TCRdb table lists in-frame clones only, not all of them. The data hold tens of thousands of clones, with 70% to 90% observed a single time. The rearrangement links TRBV10-3 to TRBJ2-1, with D possibly being TRBD2 (6 bases). The source material was peripheral blood, sampled 28 days after the second dose of the MenACWY control vaccine. The clonotype comes from an adult who received the MenACWY meningococcal vaccine as a control. The CDR3 region is CAIRTLAGQYNEQFF. CDR3 DNA sequence: TGTGCCATCAGAACCCTGGCGGGGCAGTACAATGAGCAGTTCTTC.